This is a list of T cell receptor beta chains from one sample in a study of T-cell memory formation after mild COVID-19. Each CDR3 protein is one row after TCRdb ran MiXCR on the 5' RACE reads. This repertoire shows just over 400,000 distinct CDR3 sequences, more than 20% found once; its top ten account for around 13%. Material for sequencing was PBMCs or a T cell subset sorted from them (not recorded which). The receptors were sampled from an adult woman who had mild COVID-19 (a few samples of this study predate the infection). Cell type and time point are not known. Each CDR3 is given with its conserved first and last residue. A D gene is named only where the DNA matches it firmly. Clone size appears in some rows only: once, few, many, or a class for an expanded clone.

j_call | v_call | clone_size | d_call | cdr3_nt | cdr3_aa
TRBJ2-3 | TRBV18 | NA | NA | TGTGCCAGCTCATCCAACAGGGAAGGAGATACGCAGTATTTT | CASSSNREGDTQYF
TRBJ2-3 | TRBV7-2 | NA | NA | TGTGCCAGCAGGTTAGCCGCCAGTGGGATTGGCACAGATACGCAGTATTTT | CASRLAASGIGTDTQYF
TRBJ2-7 | TRBV6-5 | few | TRBD2 | TGTGCCAGCAGCCCCGGACTAGCGGGAGGGCCGGGCGAGCAGTACTTC | CASSPGLAGGPGEQYF
TRBJ1-5 | TRBV10-3 | few | NA | TGTGCCATCAGACCAACAGACAGTTCCAATCAGCCCCAGCATTTT | CAIRPTDSSNQPQHF
TRBJ2-1 | TRBV3-1 | NA | TRBD2 | TGTGCCAGCAGCCATCGACTAGCGGGAGGGCCTTTTGGCAATGAGCAGTTCTTC | CASSHRLAGGPFGNEQFF
TRBJ2-5 | TRBV7-9 | few | TRBD2 | TGTGCCAGCAGCGCGGGACTAGCGGAACAAGAGACCCAGTACTTC | CASSAGLAEQETQYF
TRBJ2-2 | TRBV7-6 | few | TRBD2 | TGTGCCAGCAGTAACAGACTAGCGGGGGATTACGGGGAGCTGTTTTTT | CASSNRLAGDYGELFF
TRBJ2-7 | TRBV10-3 | NA | NA | TGTGCCATCAGTGAGCTACGGGAGGACAGGGTAGGTCCCGAGCAGTACTTC | CAISELREDRVGPEQYF
TRBJ2-7 | TRBV5-1 | NA | NA | TGCGCCAGCAGCTTCGACCTGAGCTCCTACGAGCAGTACTTC | CASSFDLSSYEQYF
TRBJ2-2 | TRBV30 | few | NA | TGTGCCTGGAGTGTAGGGAGCGGGGAGCTGTTTTTT | CAWSVGSGELFF
TRBJ2-1 | TRBV14 | NA | NA | TGTGCCAGCAGCGCCTTCAATGAGCAGTTCTTC | CASSAFNEQFF
TRBJ2-2 | TRBV12-3/TRBV12-4 | few | TRBD2 | TGTGCCAGCAGGACTACGAGCGGGGATAGCGGGGAGCTGTTTTTT | CASRTTSGDSGELFF